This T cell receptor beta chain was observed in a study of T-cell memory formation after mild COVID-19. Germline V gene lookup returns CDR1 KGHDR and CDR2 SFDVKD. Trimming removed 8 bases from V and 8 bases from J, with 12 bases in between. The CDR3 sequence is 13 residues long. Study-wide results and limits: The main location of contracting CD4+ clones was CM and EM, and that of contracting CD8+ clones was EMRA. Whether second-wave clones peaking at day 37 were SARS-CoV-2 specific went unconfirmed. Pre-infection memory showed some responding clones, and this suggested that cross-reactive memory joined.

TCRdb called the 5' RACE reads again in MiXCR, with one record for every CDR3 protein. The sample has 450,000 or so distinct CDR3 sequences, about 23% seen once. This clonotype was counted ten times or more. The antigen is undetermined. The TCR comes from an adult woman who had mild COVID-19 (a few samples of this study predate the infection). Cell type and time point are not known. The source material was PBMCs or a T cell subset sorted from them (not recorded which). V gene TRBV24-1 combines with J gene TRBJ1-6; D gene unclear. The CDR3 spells CATMAGLDSPLHF. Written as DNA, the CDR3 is TGTGCCACCATGGCAGGCCTCGATTCACCCCTCCACTTT.